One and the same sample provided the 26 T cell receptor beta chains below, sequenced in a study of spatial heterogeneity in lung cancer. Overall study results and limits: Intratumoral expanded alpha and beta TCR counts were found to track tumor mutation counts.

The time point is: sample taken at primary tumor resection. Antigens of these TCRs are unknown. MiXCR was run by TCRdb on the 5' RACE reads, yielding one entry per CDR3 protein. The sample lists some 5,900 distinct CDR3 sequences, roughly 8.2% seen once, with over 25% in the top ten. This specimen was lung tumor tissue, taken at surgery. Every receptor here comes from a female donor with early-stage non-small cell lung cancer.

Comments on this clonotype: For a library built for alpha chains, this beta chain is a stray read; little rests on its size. CDR3 in amino acids: CASSHGIIYGYTF. The CDR3 region has the DNA TGTGCCAGCAGCCACGGGATAATCTATGGCTACACCTTC. The chain employs TRBV14 and TRBJ1-2, with unresolved D. The CDR3 covers 13 residues. Trimming removed 3 bases from V and 4 bases from J, with 9 bases in between. CDR1 is SGHDN and CDR2 is FVKESK in the germline V gene.

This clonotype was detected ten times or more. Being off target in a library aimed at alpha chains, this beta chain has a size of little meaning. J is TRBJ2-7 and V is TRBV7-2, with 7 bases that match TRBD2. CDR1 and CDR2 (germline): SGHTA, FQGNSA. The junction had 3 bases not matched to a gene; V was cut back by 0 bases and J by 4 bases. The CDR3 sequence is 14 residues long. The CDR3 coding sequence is TGTGCCAGCAGCTTAGCACGACTAGCTTACGAGCAGTACTTC. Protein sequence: CASSLARLAYEQYF. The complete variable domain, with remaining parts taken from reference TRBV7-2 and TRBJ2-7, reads GAGVSQSPSNKVTEKGKDVELRCDPISGHTALYWYRQSLGQGLEFLIYFQGNSAPDKSGLPSDRFSAERTGGSVSTLTIQRTQQEDSAVYLCASSLARLAYEQYFGPGTRLTVT.

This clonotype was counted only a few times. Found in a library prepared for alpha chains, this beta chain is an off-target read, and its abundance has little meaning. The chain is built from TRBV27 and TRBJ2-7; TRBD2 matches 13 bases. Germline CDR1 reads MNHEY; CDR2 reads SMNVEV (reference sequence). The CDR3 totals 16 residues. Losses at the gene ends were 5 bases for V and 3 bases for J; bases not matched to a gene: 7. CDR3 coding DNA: TGTGCCAGCAGTCCACGGACTAGCGGGAGTGTCTACGAGCAGTACTTC. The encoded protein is CASSPRTSGSVYEQYF.

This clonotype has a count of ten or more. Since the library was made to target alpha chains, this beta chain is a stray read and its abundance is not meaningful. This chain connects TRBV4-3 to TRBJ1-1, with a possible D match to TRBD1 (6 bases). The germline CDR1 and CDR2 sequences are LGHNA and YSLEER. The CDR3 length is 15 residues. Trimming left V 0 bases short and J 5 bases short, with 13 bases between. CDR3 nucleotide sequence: TGCGCCAGCAGCCAAGAAGCAGGGGCTCGGACTGAAGCTTTCTTT. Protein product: CASSQEAGARTEAFF.

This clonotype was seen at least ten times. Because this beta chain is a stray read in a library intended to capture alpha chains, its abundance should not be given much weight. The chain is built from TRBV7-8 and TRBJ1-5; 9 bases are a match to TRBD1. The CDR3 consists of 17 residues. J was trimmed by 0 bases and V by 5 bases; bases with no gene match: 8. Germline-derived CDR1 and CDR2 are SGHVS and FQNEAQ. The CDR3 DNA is TGTGCCAGCAGCGAGAAGGGGACAGGGCGTAGCAATCAGCCCCAGCATTTT. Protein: CASSEKGTGRSNQPQHF.

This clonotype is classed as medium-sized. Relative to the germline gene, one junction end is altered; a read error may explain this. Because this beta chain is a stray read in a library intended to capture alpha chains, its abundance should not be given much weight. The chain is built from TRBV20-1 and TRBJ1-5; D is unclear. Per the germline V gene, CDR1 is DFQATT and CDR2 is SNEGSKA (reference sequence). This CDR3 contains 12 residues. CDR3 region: CSARDGVGPQHF. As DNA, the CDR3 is TGCAGTGCGAGAGACGGAGTGGGGCCCCAGCATTTT.

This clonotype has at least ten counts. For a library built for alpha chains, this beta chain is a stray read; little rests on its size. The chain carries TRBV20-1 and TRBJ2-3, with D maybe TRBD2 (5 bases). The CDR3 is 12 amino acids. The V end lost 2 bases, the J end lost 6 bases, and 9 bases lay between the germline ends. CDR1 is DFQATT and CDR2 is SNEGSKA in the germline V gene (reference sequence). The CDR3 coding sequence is TGCAGTGCTAGATCTAGAGGGGATACGCAGTATTTT. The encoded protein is CSARSRGDTQYF.

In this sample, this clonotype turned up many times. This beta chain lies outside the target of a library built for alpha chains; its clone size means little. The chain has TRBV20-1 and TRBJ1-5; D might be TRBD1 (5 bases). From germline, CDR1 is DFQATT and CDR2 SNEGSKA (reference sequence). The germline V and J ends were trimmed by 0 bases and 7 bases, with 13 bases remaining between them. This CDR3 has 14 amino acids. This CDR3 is CSAREGGRGQPQHF. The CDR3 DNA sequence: TGCAGTGCTAGAGAGGGGGGACGGGGACAGCCCCAGCATTTT.

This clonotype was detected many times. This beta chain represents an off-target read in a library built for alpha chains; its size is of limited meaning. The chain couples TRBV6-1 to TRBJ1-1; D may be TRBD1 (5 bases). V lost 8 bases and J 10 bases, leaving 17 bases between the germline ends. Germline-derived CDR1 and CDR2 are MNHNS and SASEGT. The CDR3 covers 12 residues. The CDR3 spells CASVRDWGIAFF. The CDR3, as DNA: TGTGCCAGCGTAAGGGACTGGGGTATAGCTTTCTTT.

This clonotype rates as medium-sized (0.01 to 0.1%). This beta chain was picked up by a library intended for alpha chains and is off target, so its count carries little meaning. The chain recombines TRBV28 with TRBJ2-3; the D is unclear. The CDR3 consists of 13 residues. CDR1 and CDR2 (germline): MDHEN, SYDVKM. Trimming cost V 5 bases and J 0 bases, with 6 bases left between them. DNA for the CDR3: TGTGCCAGCAGTGAGACTAGCACAGATACGCAGTATTTT. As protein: CASSETSTDTQYF.

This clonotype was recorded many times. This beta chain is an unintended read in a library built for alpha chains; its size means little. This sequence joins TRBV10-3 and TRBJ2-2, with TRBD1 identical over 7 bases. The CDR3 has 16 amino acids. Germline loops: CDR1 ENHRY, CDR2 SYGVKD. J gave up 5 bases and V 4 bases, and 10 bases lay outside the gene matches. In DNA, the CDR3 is TGTGCCATCAGTGTCCCCCGGGACAGAGCGACCGGGGAGCTGTTTTTT. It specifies CAISVPRDRATGELFF.

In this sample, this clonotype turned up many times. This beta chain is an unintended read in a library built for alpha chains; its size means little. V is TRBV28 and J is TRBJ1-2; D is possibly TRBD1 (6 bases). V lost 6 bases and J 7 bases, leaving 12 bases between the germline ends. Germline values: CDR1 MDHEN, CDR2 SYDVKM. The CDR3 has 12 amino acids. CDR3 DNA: TGTGCCAGCAGCCTAAGGGGGGCTGGCTACACCTTC. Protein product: CASSLRGAGYTF.

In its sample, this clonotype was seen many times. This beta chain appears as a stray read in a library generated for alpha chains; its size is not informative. The CDR3 here is CASSLRTDSPLHF. In nucleotides, the CDR3 is TGTGCCAGCAGCTTAAGGACCGATTCACCCCTCCACTTT. The rearrangement links TRBV7-2 to TRBJ1-6; no definite D call. V lost 2 bases to trimming and J lost 8 bases, with 7 bases between them. Germline CDR1 and CDR2: SGHTA and FQGNSA. The CDR3 extends over 13 amino acids. The full variable domain, completed using reference TRBV7-2 and TRBJ1-6, is GAGVSQSPSNKVTEKGKDVELRCDPISGHTALYWYRQSLGQGLEFLIYFQGNSAPDKSGLPSDRFSAERTGGSVSTLTIQRTQQEDSAVYLCASSLRTDSPLHFGNGTRLTVT.

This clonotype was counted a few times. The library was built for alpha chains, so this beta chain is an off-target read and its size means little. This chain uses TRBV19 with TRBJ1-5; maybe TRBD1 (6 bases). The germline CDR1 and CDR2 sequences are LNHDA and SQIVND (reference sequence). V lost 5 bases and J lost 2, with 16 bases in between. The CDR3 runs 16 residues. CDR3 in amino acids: CASSVLQGDGNQPQHF. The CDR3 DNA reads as TGTGCCAGTAGTGTACTACAGGGCGACGGCAATCAGCCCCAGCATTTT.

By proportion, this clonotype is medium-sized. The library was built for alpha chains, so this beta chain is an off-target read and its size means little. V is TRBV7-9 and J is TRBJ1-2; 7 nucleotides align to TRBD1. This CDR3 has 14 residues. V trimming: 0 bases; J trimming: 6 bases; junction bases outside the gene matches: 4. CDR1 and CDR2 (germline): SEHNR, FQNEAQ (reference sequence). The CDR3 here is CASSLAPGGNGYTF. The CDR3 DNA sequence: TGTGCCAGCAGCTTAGCCCCAGGGGGGAATGGCTACACCTTC.

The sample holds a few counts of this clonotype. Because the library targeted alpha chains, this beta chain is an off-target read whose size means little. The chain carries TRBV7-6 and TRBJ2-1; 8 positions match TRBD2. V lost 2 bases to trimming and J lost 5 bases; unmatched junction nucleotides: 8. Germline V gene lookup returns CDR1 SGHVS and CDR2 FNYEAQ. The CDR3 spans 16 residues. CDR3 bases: TGTGCCAGCAGCTTAAGCGGGCTAGCGGGTAACAATGAGCAGTTCTTC. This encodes CASSLSGLAGNNEQFF.

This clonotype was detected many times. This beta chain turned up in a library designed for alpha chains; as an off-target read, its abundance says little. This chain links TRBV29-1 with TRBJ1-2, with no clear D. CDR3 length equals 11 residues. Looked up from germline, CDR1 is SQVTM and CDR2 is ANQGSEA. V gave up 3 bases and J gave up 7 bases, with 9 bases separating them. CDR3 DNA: TGCAGCGTTGAGGAAGGCGGTGGCTACACCTTC. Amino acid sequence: CSVEEGGGYTF.

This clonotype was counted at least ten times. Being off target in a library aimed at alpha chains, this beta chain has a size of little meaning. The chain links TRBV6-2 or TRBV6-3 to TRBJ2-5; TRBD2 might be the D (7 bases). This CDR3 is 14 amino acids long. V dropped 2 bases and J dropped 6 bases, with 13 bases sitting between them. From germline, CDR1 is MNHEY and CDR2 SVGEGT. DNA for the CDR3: TGTGCCAGCAGTTACGCACAGGGAGGGAAGACCCAGTACTTC. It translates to CASSYAQGGKTQYF.

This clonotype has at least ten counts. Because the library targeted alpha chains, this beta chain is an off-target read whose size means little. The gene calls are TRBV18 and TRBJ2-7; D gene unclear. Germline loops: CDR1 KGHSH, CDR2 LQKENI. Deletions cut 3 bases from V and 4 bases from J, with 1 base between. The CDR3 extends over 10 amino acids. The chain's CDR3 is CASSPYEQYF. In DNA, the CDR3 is TGTGCCAGCTCACCGTACGAGCAGTACTTC.

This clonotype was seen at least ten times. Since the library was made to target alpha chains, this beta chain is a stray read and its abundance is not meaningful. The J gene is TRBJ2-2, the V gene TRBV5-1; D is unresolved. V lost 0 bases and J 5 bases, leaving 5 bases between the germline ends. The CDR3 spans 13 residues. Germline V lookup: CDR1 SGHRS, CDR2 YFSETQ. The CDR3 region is CASSLGRTGELFF. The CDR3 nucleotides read TGCGCCAGCAGCTTGGGCAGGACCGGGGAGCTGTTTTTT.

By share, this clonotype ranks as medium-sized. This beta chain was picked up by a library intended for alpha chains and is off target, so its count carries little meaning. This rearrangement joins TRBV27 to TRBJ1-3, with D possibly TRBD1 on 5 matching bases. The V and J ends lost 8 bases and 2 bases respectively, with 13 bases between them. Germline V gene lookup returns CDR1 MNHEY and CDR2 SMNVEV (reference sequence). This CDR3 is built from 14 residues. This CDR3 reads CASRQMGPGNTIYF. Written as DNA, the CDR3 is TGTGCCAGCCGACAAATGGGACCTGGAAACACCATATATTTT.

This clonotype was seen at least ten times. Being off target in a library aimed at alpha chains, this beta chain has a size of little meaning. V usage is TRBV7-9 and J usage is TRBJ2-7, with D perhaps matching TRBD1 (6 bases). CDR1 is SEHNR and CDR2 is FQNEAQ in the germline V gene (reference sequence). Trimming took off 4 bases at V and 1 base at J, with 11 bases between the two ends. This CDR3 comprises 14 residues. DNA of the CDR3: TGTGCCAGCAGCTCTCAAGGGGGTTCCTACGAGCAGTACTTC. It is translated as CASSSQGGSYEQYF.

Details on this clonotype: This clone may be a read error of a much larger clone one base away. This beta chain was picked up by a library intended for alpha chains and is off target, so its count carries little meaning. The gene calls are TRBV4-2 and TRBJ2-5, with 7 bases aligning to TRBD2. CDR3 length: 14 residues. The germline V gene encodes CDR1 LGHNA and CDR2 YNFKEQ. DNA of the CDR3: TGTGCCAGCAGCCCGGGACTAAGGGGCGAGAACCAGTACTTC. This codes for CASSPGLRGENQYF.

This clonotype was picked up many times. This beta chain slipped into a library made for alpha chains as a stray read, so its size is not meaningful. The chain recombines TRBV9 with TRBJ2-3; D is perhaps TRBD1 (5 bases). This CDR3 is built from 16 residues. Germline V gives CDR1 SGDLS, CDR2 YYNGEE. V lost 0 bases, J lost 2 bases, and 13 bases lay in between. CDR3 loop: CASSVEGQGSTDTQYF. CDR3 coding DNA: TGTGCCAGCAGCGTAGAGGGGCAGGGATCCACAGATACGCAGTATTTT.

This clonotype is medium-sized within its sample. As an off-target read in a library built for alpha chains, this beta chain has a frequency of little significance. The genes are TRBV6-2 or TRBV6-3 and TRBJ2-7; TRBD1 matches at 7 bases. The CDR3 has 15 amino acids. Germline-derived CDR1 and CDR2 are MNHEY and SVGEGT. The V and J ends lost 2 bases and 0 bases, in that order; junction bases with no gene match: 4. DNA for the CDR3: TGTGCCAGCAGTTACCCCAACAGGGGCTCCTACGAGCAGTACTTC. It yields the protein CASSYPNRGSYEQYF.

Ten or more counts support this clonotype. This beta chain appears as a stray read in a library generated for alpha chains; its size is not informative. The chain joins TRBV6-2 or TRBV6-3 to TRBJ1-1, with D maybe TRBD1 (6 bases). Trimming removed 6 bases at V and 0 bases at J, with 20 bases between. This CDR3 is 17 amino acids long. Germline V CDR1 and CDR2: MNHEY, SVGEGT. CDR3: CASSPGGARYLNTEAFF. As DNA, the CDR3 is TGTGCCAGCAGCCCTGGGGGGGCTAGATATCTGAACACTGAAGCTTTCTTT.